Included here is one T cell receptor beta chain sequence, with context. No cognate antigen has been identified for it. No qualities accompany the bases; no much larger clone lies one base away. Inclusive of the bounding cysteine and phenylalanine, the CDR3 is 16 residues long. The read is trimmed to its CDR3 DNA, 48 bases read in frame from base 1. The trim is 1 base for V and 1 base for J, with a gap of 11 bases between the germline ends. The germline V gene encodes CDR1 MDHEN and CDR2 SYDVKM. This specimen comes from a study of blood T cell repertoires in COVID-19 (dated by TCRdb to the early 2020s). Turning to the overall study: Samples covering the acute and convalescent phases of COVID-19 were provided by collaborators in the United States, Italy and Spain. Where available, HLA class I and class II types were taken from metadata supplied by the sample provider and were not determined by assay-based typing. Samples were obtained from the ongoing ImmuneRACE study (first 160 participants) and from 1,254 subjects provided by 6 global collaborators. Deeply sampled blood TCRbeta repertoires from subjects exposed to, actively infected with, or recovered from COVID-19 were included in the dataset. A de-identified subject ID, COVID-19 status, age in years and sex were almost always included in the sample metadata. A freely available public database, intended as a resource for researchers studying the immune response to SARS-CoV-2, is where the repertoires were released. The prospective study material was composed of cDNA or gDNA derived from T cells, B-cell-depleted T cells, or PBMCs. General conclusions and limits of the study: The quantity of clinical and demographic metadata differed by source and by participant and was supplied without curation.

TCRbeta CDR3 regions were amplified from genomic DNA by means of the immunoSEQ Assay, a bias-controlled multiplex PCR. The original pipeline was this. Within the assay, amplification of reference gene primers was used to estimate how many nucleated cells each sample contained. To quantify the absolute abundance of each unique TCRbeta CDR3 rearrangement, sequence reads were collapsed and filtered. Productive Simpson clonality was computed per sample as the square root of Simpson's diversity index over productive rearrangements. The table was pulled from immuneACCESS by TCRdb, which kept in-frame rearrangements only. Such tables lose some clones; where checked, under half of the loss comes from unresolved V genes, and the rest has no known cause. The V and J calls and the clone size are those of that table, but D and trimming were determined from the DNA. Within this sample are nearly 250,000 clones, with roughly 86% of them counted one time only. The ten largest make up about 5.4% of the sample.

In Seattle, one collaborating source enrolled patients while the infection was active and tracked those patients longitudinally over the course of disease. Whole blood was collected in K2EDTA tubes by collaborating institutions according to the institutions' own protocols. Collaborator samples were shipped for TCRbeta analysis as frozen whole blood, isolated PBMCs, or DNA extracted from either sample type. The chain is encoded by TRBV28 joined to TRBJ1-5; TRBD1 might be the D gene, on 6 matching bases. This TCR was recovered from a woman older than 75 with COVID-19, enrolled during active disease. Source material: peripheral blood. The nucleotide sequence reads as follows: TGTGCCAGCAGTTTATTGTCGGGACAAAGCAATCAGCCCCAGCATTTT. Translated, it reads CASSLLSGQSNQPQHF.